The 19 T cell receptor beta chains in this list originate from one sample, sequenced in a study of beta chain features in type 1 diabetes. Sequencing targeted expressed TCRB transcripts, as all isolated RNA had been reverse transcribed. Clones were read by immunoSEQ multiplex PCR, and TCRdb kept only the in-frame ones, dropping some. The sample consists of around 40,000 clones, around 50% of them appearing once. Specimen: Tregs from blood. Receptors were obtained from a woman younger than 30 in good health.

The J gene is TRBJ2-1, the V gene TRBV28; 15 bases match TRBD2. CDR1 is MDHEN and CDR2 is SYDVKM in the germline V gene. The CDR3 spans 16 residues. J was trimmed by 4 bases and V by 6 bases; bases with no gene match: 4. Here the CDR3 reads CASSAGLAGGYNEQFF. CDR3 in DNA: TGTGCCAGCAGCGCCGGACTAGCGGGGGGGTACAATGAGCAGTTCTTC.

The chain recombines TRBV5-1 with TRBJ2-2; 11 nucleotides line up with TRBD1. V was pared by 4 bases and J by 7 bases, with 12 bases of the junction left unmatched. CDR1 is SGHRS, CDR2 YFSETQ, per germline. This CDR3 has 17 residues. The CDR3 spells CASSHAIGQGALGELFF. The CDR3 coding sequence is TGCGCCAGCAGCCATGCCATCGGACAGGGGGCTCTCGGGGAGCTGTTTTTT.

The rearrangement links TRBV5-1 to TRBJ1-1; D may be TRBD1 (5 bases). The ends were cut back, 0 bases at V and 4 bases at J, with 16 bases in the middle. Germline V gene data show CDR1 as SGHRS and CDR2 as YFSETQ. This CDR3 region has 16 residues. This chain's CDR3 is CASSLAAGRPTTEAFF. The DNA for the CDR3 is TGCGCCAGCAGCTTGGCCGCGGGGCGGCCTACCACTGAAGCTTTCTTT.

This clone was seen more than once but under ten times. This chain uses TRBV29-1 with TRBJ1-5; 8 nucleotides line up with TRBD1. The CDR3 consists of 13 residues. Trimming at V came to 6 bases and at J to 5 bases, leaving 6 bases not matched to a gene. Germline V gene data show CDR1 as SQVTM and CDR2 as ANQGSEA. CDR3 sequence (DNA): TGCAGCGTCCAACAGGGACAGGATCAGCCCCAGCATTTT. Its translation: CSVQQGQDQPQHF.

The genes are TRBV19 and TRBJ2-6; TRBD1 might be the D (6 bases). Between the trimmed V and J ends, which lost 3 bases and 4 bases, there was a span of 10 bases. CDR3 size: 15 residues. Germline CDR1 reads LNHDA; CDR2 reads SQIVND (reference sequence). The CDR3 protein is CASSIQGLGANVLTF. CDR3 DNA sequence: TGTGCCAGTAGTATCCAGGGGTTGGGGGCCAACGTCCTGACTTTC.

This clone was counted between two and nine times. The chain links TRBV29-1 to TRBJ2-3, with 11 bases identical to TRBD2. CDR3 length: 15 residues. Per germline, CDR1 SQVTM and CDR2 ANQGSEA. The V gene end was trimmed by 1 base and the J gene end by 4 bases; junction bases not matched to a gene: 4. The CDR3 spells CSVEVTSGTADTQYF. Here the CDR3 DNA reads TGCAGCGTTGAAGTGACTAGCGGGACCGCAGATACGCAGTATTTT.

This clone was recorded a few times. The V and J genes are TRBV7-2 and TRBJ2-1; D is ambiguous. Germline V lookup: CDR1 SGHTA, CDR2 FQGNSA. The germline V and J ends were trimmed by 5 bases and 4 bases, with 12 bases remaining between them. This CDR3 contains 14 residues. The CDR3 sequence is CASSRPPLYNEQFF. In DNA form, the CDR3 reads TGTGCCAGCAGCCGTCCCCCACTATACAATGAGCAGTTCTTC.

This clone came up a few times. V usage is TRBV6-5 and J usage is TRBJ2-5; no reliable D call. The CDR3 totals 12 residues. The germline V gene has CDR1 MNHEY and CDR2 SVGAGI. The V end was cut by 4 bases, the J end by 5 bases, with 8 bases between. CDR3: CASSFPPETQYF. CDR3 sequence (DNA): TGTGCCAGCAGTTTTCCCCCGGAGACCCAGTACTTC.

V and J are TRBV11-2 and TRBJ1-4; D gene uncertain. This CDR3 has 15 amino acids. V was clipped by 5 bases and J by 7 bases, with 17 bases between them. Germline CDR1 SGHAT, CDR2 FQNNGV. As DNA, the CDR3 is TGTGCCAGCAGCGGTAGAGACACCCTCGTTGAAAAACTGTTTTTT. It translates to CASSGRDTLVEKLFF.

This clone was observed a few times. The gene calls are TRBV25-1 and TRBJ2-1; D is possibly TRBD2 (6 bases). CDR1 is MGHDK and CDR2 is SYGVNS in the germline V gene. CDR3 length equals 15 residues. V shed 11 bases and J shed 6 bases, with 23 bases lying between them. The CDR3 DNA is TGTGCCTCCACCCCGGGCTTAGCGGCTTCCAATGAGCAGTTCTTC. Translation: CASTPGLAASNEQFF.

The CDR3 is CASSMPLGTGGAGNGYTF. The CDR3 coding sequence is TGTGCCAGTAGTATGCCCCTCGGGACAGGGGGCGCAGGAAACGGCTACACCTTC. The J gene is TRBJ1-2, the V gene TRBV19; 12 bases fit TRBD1. The V gene's germline CDR1 is LNHDA and CDR2 SQIVND (reference sequence). Trimming took 3 bases from V and 8 from J; bases not matched to a gene: 16. The CDR3 runs 18 residues.

The CDR3 DNA sequence: TGTGCCAGCAGCTTCTCCTCCGGGACTAGCGGCGTCTTAGGGAACATTCAGTACTTC. It codes for CASSFSSGTSGVLGNIQYF. The rearrangement joins TRBV7-2 to TRBJ2-4; 11 bases align to TRBD2. Germline V gives CDR1 SGHTA, CDR2 FQGNSA. CDR3 size: 19 residues. J lost 7 bases, V lost 3 bases, and 17 bases had no gene match.

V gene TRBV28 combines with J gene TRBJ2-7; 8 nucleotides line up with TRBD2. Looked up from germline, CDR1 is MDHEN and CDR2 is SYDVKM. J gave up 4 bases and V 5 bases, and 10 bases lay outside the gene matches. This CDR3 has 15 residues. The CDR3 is CASSPRLAGRYEQYF. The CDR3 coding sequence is TGTGCCAGCAGTCCCCGTTTAGCGGGGCGGTACGAGCAGTACTTC.

CDR3 protein: CASSLVSRQNYGYTF. The DNA for the CDR3 is TGCGCCAGCAGCTTGGTTTCGAGACAGAACTATGGCTACACCTTC. The chain has TRBV5-1 and TRBJ1-2; maybe TRBD1 (5 bases). The CDR3 runs 15 residues. V was trimmed by 0 bases and J by 2 bases, leaving 11 bases between them. Germline values: CDR1 SGHRS, CDR2 YFSETQ.

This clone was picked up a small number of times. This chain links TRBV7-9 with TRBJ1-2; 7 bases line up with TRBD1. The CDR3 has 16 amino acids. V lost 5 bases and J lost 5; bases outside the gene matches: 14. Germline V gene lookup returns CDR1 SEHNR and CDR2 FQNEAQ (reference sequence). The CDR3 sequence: CASSPTRAGGGYGYTF. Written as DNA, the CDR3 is TGTGCCAGCAGCCCGACCCGGGCAGGGGGTGGGTATGGCTACACCTTC.

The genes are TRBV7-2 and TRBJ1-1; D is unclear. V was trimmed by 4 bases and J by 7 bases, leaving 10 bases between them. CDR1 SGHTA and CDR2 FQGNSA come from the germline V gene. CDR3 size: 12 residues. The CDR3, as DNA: TGTGCCAGCAGCTCAGCCGCAGGTGAAGCTTTCTTT. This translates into CASSSAAGEAFF.

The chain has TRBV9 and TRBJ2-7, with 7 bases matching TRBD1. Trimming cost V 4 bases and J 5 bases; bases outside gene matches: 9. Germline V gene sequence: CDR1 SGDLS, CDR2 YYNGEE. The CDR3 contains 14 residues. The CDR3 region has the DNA TGTGCCAGCAGCCCCCAGACAGGGCGGGACGAGCAGTACTTC. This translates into CASSPQTGRDEQYF.

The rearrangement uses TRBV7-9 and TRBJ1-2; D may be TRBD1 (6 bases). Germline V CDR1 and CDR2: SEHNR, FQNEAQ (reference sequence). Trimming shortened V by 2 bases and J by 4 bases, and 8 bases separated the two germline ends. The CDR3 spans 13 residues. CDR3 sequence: CASSLSRGYGYTF. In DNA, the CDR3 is TGTGCCAGCAGCTTATCCAGGGGCTATGGCTACACCTTC. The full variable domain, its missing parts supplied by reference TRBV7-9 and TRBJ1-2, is DTGVSQNPRHKITKRGQNVTFRCDPISEHNRLYWYRQTLGQGPEFLTYFQNEAQLEKSRLLSDRFSAERPKGSFSTLEIQRTEQGDSAMYLCASSLSRGYGYTFGSGTRLTVV.

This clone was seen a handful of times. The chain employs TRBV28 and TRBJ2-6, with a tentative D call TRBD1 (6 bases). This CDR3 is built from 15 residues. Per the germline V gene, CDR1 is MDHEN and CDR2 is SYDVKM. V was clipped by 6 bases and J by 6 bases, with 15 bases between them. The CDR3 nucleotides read TGTGCCAGCAGCGCGACAGGAATGGTGGCCAACGTCCTGACTTTC. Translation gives CASSATGMVANVLTF.